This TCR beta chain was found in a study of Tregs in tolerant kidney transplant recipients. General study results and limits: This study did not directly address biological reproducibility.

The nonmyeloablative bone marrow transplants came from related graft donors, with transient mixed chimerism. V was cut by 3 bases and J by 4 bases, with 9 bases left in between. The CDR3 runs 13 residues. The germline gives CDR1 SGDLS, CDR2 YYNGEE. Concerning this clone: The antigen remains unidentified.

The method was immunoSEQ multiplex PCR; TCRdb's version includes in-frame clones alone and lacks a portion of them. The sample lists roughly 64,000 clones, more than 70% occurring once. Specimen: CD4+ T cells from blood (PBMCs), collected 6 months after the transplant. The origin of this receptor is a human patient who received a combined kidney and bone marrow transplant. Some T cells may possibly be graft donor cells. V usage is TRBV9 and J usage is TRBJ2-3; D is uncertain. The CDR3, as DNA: TGTGCCAGCAGCGGAATAGCTCCAGATACGCAGTATTTT. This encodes CASSGIAPDTQYF.